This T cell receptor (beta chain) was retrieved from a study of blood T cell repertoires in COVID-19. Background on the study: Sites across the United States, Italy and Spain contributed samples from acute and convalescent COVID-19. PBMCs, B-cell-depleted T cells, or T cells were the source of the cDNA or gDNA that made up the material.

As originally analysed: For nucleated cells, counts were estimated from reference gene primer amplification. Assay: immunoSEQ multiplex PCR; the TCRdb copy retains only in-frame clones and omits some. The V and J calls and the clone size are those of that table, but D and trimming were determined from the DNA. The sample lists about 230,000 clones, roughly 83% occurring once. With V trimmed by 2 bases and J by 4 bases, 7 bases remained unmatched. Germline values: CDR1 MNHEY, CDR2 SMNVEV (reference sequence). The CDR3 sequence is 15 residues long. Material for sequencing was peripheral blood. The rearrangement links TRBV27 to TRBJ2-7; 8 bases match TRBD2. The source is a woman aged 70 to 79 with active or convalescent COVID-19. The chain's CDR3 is CASSLSLAGLYEQYF. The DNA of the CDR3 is TGTGCCAGCAGTTTAAGTCTAGCGGGCTTATACGAGCAGTACTTC.